These 16 T cell receptor beta chains were all obtained from the same sample, sequenced in a study of blood T cell repertoires in COVID-19. TCRdb's copy holds only in-frame clones and misses some; the assay was immunoSEQ multiplex PCR. The data hold roughly 120,000 clones, with approximately 84% observed a single time. The sequencing input was peripheral blood. These receptor sequences come from a man aged 50-60 years with acute or convalescent COVID-19.

The chain uses TRBV7-9 and TRBJ2-3; D gene uncertain. Germline loops: CDR1 SEHNR, CDR2 FQNEAQ (reference sequence). This CDR3 has 15 amino acids. The V gene lost 7 bases and the J gene lost 1 base, with 15 bases spanning the gap. The CDR3 DNA reads TGTGCCAGCATGCTTACGGGTTTCGGCACAGATACGCAGTATTTT. Amino acid sequence: CASMLTGFGTDTQYF.

This chain uses TRBV15 with TRBJ1-1; TRBD1 is a possible D gene (6 bases). Trimming pared 5 bases from V and 0 bases from J, leaving 22 bases between. The CDR3 is 18 amino acids. Looked up from germline, CDR1 is LNHNV and CDR2 is YYDKDF (reference sequence). CDR3 sequence reads: CATSGSIGRDNMNTEAFF. DNA of the CDR3: TGTGCCACCAGCGGATCCATCGGCCGGGACAACATGAACACTGAAGCTTTCTTT.

This chain links TRBV2 with TRBJ1-2; weak D call: TRBD1 (5 bases). The CDR3 consists of 14 residues. CDR1 and CDR2 (germline): SNHLY, FYNNEI. V was pared by 0 bases and J by 4 bases, with 9 bases between. In DNA form, the CDR3 reads TGTGCCAGCAGTGAAGCAGGGGTCGGCTATGGCTACACCTTC. This encodes CASSEAGVGYGYTF.

The CDR3 here is CASSLLGQTMDEQYF. CDR3 bases: TGTGCCAGCAGTTTGTTGGGCCAGACGATGGACGAGCAGTACTTC. This chain links TRBV6-5 with TRBJ2-7; no reliable D call. This CDR3 spans 15 amino acids. Trimming left V 4 bases short and J 5 bases short, with 18 bases between. Germline assignment: CDR1 MNHEY and CDR2 SVGAGI.

V usage is TRBV5-1 and J usage is TRBJ1-1; 8 positions match TRBD1. Germline assignment: CDR1 SGHRS and CDR2 YFSETQ. Germline trimming cut 4 bases from V and 3 bases from J; bases unmatched to any gene: 8. The length of the CDR3 is 15 residues. The chain's CDR3 is CASSPGQGGHTEAFF. CDR3 in DNA: TGCGCCAGCAGCCCCGGACAGGGAGGTCACACTGAAGCTTTCTTT.

The chain combines TRBV6-6 with TRBJ2-5, with 7 bases aligning to TRBD2. V lost 5 bases to trimming and J lost 2 bases; unmatched junction nucleotides: 5. The CDR3 sequence is 14 residues long. Germline V gene lookup returns CDR1 MNHNY and CDR2 SVGAGI (reference sequence). The DNA of the CDR3 is TGTGCCAGCAGTATCAAGCGGGATCAAGAGACCCAGTACTTC. Amino acids: CASSIKRDQETQYF.

The chain recombines TRBV7-9 with TRBJ2-7; perhaps TRBD2 as D (5 bases). The CDR3 has 12 amino acids. V was clipped by 8 bases and J by 1 base, with 9 bases between them. Germline-derived CDR1 and CDR2 are SEHNR and FQNEAQ (reference sequence). As DNA, the CDR3 is TGTGCCAGCTCCCGGAGGTCCTACGAGCAGTACTTC. Its translation: CASSRRSYEQYF.

This chain joins TRBV6-5 and TRBJ1-2; 10 bases match TRBD1. V lost 4 bases, J lost 5 bases, and 7 bases stayed unmatched. The CDR3 totals 15 residues. Per the germline V gene, CDR1 is MNHEY and CDR2 is SVGAGI. In nucleotides, the CDR3 is TGTGCCAGCAGTTCCCCGGGACAGGGGATTTATGGCTACACCTTC. This translates into CASSSPGQGIYGYTF.

The rearrangement uses TRBV28 and TRBJ1-5, with TRBD1 identical over 8 bases. The V gene's germline CDR1 is MDHEN and CDR2 SYDVKM. The CDR3 length is 14 residues. With 3 bases clipped from V and 5 bases from J, the junction kept 3 bases outside the gene matches. In DNA, the CDR3 is TGTGCCAGCAGTTTTTCAGGGGGCCATCAGCCCCAGCATTTT. Protein sequence: CASSFSGGHQPQHF.

The chain joins TRBV19 to TRBJ1-6; 7 bases are a match to TRBD1. Unmatched junction bases numbered 13, after V lost 4 bases and J lost 13 bases. Per the germline V gene, CDR1 is LNHDA and CDR2 is SQIVND (reference sequence). The CDR3 sequence is 15 residues long. This CDR3 is CASSTSGTDRAPLHF. CDR3 sequence (DNA): TGTGCCAGTAGTACATCCGGGACAGACCGCGCGCCCCTCCACTTT. Complete variable domain (other parts from reference TRBV19 and TRBJ1-6): DGGITQSPKYLFRKEGQNVTLSCEQNLNHDAMYWYRQDPGQGLRLIYYSQIVNDFQKGDIAEGYSVSREKKESFPLTVTSAQKNPTAFYLCASSTSGTDRAPLHFGNGTRLTVT.

This clone occurred once. The chain recombines TRBV27 with TRBJ2-7, with D possibly TRBD2 on 7 matching bases. CDR3 length equals 14 residues. V was shortened by 8 bases and J by 6 bases, with 20 bases between the two germline ends. CDR1 MNHEY and CDR2 SMNVEV come from the germline V gene (reference sequence). CDR3 sequence: CASAREGGLSEQYF. In DNA form, the CDR3 reads TGTGCCAGCGCCAGGGAGGGGGGTCTCAGCGAGCAGTACTTC.

This chain uses TRBV2 with TRBJ2-7; a weak D match, TRBD2 (6 bases). This CDR3 comprises 16 residues. Trimming shortened V by 3 bases and J by 5 bases, and 20 bases separated the two germline ends. The V gene's germline CDR1 is SNHLY and CDR2 FYNNEI. CDR3 region: CASSERFGQPSDEQYF. The CDR3 DNA is TGTGCCAGCAGTGAGAGGTTTGGGCAGCCTAGCGACGAGCAGTACTTC.

This clone has more than one count but fewer than ten. This sequence joins TRBV30 and TRBJ2-3; 10 bases line up with TRBD2. The CDR3 is 14 residues long. Losses at the gene ends were 5 bases for V and 2 bases for J; bases not matched to a gene: 4. Germline assignment: CDR1 GTSNPN and CDR2 SVGIG (reference sequence). The CDR3, as DNA: TGTGCCTGGGAACTAGCGGGAAACACAGATACGCAGTATTTT. Amino acids: CAWELAGNTDTQYF.

The V call is TRBV2, the J call TRBJ2-3; D is perhaps TRBD2 (6 bases). The germline V gene has CDR1 SNHLY and CDR2 FYNNEI. Trimming left V 4 bases short and J 4 bases short, with 15 bases between. The CDR3 sequence is 15 residues long. CDR3 nucleotides: TGTGCCAGCAGTGTCAGGACTATTTTTTCAGATACGCAGTATTTT. Protein: CASSVRTIFSDTQYF. Together with reference TRBV2 and TRBJ2-3, the CDR3 gives the full variable domain: EPEVTQTPSHQVTQMGQEVILRCVPISNHLYFYWYRQILGQKVEFLVSFYNNEISEKSEIFDDQFSVERPDGSNFTLKIRSTKLEDSAMYFCASSVRTIFSDTQYFGPGTRLTVL.

This clone was recorded a few times. The rearrangement links TRBV11-2 to TRBJ2-7; 7 bases map to TRBD1. With 5 bases clipped from V and 5 bases from J, the junction kept 3 bases outside the gene matches. Germline V gene data show CDR1 as SGHAT and CDR2 as FQNNGV. The CDR3 totals 12 residues. CDR3 residues: CASSLTGDEQYV. CDR3 DNA sequence: TGTGCCAGCAGCCTAACAGGGGACGAGCAGTACGTC.

This clone came up once. This rearrangement joins TRBV28 to TRBJ2-7; the D gene is possibly TRBD2 (8 bases). V dropped 6 bases and J dropped 3 bases, with 15 bases sitting between them. Germline V gene lookup returns CDR1 MDHEN and CDR2 SYDVKM. CDR3 length: 14 residues. The DNA of the CDR3 is TGTGCCAGCAGGTCGGGAGGGGGCAGCTACGAGCAGTACTTC. The encoded protein is CASRSGGGSYEQYF.